These T cell receptor beta chains were read from a single sample in a study of cytomegalovirus exposure and HLA in healthy donors. TCRdb's copy holds only in-frame clones and misses some; the assay was immunoSEQ multiplex PCR. The sample lists roughly 250,000 clones, almost 85% occurring once. The sequencing sample was made of PBMCs. These receptors all come from a woman between 40 and 50 years old in good health and CMV-seropositive. The CDR3 runs from the conserved cysteine through the conserved F or W. A D gene is named only where the DNA matches it firmly. Only some rows state a clone size, as once, few, many or a class for expanded clones.

j_call d_call v_call clone_size cdr3_aa cdr3_nt
TRBJ2-7 NA TRBV14 NA CASSQDLANPYEQYF TGTGCCAGCAGCCAGGACCTAGCGAACCCCTACGAGCAGTACTTC
TRBJ2-7 NA TRBV28 NA CASSLLVSRDEQYF TGTGCCAGCAGTTTATTGGTCTCGCGGGACGAGCAGTACTTC
TRBJ2-7 NA TRBV18 NA CASSSKSREQYF TGTGCCAGCTCATCAAAGAGTCGCGAGCAGTACTTC
TRBJ2-7 NA TRBV5-6 once CASSQGGAYEQYF TGTGCCAGCAGTCAAGGGGGGGCGTACGAGCAGTACTTC
TRBJ2-1 NA TRBV5-4 NA CASSLRAGMGYNEQFF TGTGCCAGCAGCCTAAGGGCAGGGATGGGCTACAATGAGCAGTTCTTC
TRBJ1-1 TRBD1 TRBV7-9 NA CASSPTGTNTEAFF TGTGCCAGCAGCCCGACAGGGACGAACACTGAAGCTTTCTTT
TRBJ2-5 TRBD2 TRBV30 once CAWRREAGAPETQYF TGTGCCTGGCGGAGGGAAGCGGGAGCTCCCGAGACCCAGTACTTC
TRBJ2-5 NA TRBV5-1 few CASSPSGAETQYF TGCGCCAGCAGCCCAAGTGGGGCAGAGACCCAGTACTTC
TRBJ2-7 NA TRBV4-2 once CASSQDYSLIYEQYF TGTGCCAGCAGCCAAGACTACTCGCTAATCTACGAGCAGTACTTC
TRBJ1-1 NA TRBV6-4 NA CASSDSLDTYTEAFF TGTGCCAGCAGTGACTCGTTGGACACTTACACTGAAGCTTTCTTT
TRBJ1-1 NA TRBV27 NA CASSPYAGGGEAFF TGTGCCAGCAGCCCTTACGCAGGAGGAGGTGAAGCTTTCTTT
TRBJ2-5 TRBD2 TRBV6-1 NA CASSEWTGYNSGSAETQYF TGTGCCAGCAGTGAGTGGACAGGCTATAATAGCGGGAGTGCGGAGACCCAGTACTTC
TRBJ2-1 TRBD2 TRBV25-1 NA CASRLAGLYNEQFF TGTGCCAGCAGACTAGCGGGGTTATACAATGAGCAGTTCTTC
TRBJ1-2 TRBD1 TRBV30 NA CAWEGGNYGYTF TGTGCCTGGGAAGGGGGCAACTATGGCTACACCTTC
TRBJ2-2 TRBD2 TRBV19 NA CASRLAGGTGELFF TGTGCCAGTAGGCTAGCGGGCGGCACCGGGGAGCTGTTTTTT
TRBJ2-7 NA TRBV27 few CASRSRGEGYEQYF TGTGCCAGCCGGTCGAGGGGGGAGGGGTACGAGCAGTACTTC
TRBJ2-5 NA TRBV28 NA CASRPGGRETQYF TGTGCCAGCAGGCCAGGGGGGCGAGAGACCCAGTACTTC
TRBJ2-5 NA TRBV9 NA CASSLGGGDQETQYF TGTGCCAGCAGCCTAGGGGGGGGAGACCAAGAGACCCAGTACTTC
TRBJ2-3 NA TRBV30 NA CAWSVRYRGTDTQYF TGTGCCTGGAGTGTACGGTACAGGGGCACAGATACGCAGTATTTT
TRBJ2-5 TRBD2 TRBV11-3 NA CASSYSGSATQYF TGTGCCAGCAGCTATAGCGGGAGCGCGACCCAGTACTTC
TRBJ2-3 TRBD1 TRBV5-1 NA CASSSGTGSPDTQYF TGCGCCAGCAGCTCCGGGACAGGGTCCCCAGATACGCAGTATTTT
TRBJ1-2 TRBD1 TRBV5-1 NA CASSSTRTGENYGYTF TGCGCCAGCAGCTCTACTCGGACAGGGGAGAACTATGGCTACACCTTC
TRBJ1-5 TRBD1 TRBV27 NA CASSWTGSNQPQHF TGTGCCAGCAGTTGGACAGGGTCCAATCAGCCCCAGCATTTT
TRBJ2-5 NA TRBV14 once CASSPFPQVSETQYF TGTGCCAGCAGCCCCTTTCCCCAGGTTTCGGAGACCCAGTACTTC
TRBJ2-2 TRBD1 TRBV9 NA CASSASSGTGAGELFF TGTGCCAGCAGCGCCTCCTCCGGGACAGGGGCCGGGGAGCTGTTTTTT
TRBJ1-1 NA TRBV7-6 NA CASSPGAGARAFF TGTGCCAGCAGCCCCGGGGCGGGGGCGAGGGCTTTCTTT
TRBJ2-3 TRBD2 TRBV11-1 once CASSPSTSAVTDTQYF TGTGCCAGCAGCCCCTCGACTAGCGCGGTCACAGATACGCAGTATTTT
TRBJ1-3 TRBD1 TRBV5-1 once CASSFEPTGGGSGNTIYF TGCGCCAGCAGCTTTGAACCGACAGGGGGCGGCTCTGGAAACACCATATATTTT
TRBJ1-5 NA TRBV7-8 once CASSQWQQPQHF TGTGCCAGCAGCCAATGGCAACAGCCCCAGCATTTT
TRBJ2-7 NA TRBV5-1 NA CASSFGEKQYF TGCGCCAGCAGCTTTGGAGAGAAGCAGTACTTC
TRBJ2-5 NA TRBV7-9 NA CASSPTGPGGQETQYF TGTGCCAGCAGCCCAACAGGGCCAGGGGGGCAAGAGACCCAGTACTTC
TRBJ1-2 NA TRBV9 once CASSVSGTQGPVGYTF TGTGCCAGCAGCGTATCCGGCACACAGGGACCGGTTGGCTACACCTTC
TRBJ2-7 NA TRBV27 few CASSPLDSFYEQYF TGTGCCAGCAGTCCCCTCGACTCATTCTACGAGCAGTACTTC
TRBJ2-7 TRBD1 TRBV28 NA CASTAGTGGYEQYF TGTGCCAGCACCGCCGGGACAGGGGGATACGAGCAGTACTTC
TRBJ2-1 TRBD1 TRBV5-1 NA CASSLQGETYNEQFF TGCGCCAGCAGCTTACAGGGGGAGACTTACAATGAGCAGTTCTTC
TRBJ1-1 NA TRBV7-3 few CASSLSGGNTEAFF TGTGCCAGCAGCTTAAGCGGAGGGAACACTGAAGCTTTCTTT
TRBJ1-2 NA TRBV29-1 NA CSVGNTPNYGYTF TGCAGCGTTGGAAACACCCCAAACTATGGCTACACCTTC
TRBJ2-2 NA TRBV27 NA CARLRQAFTGELFF TGTGCCAGACTTCGACAGGCTTTCACCGGGGAGCTGTTTTTT
TRBJ1-1 NA TRBV15 NA CATSRDSQGNTEAFF TGTGCCACCAGCAGAGATAGTCAGGGGAACACTGAAGCTTTCTTT
TRBJ2-1 TRBD2 TRBV7-2 NA CASRSSGRSGEQFF TGTGCCAGCAGGTCTAGCGGGAGAAGTGGTGAGCAGTTCTTC
TRBJ1-4 NA TRBV7-2 NA CASSLLAPTAGEKLFF TGTGCCAGCAGCTTATTGGCACCGACGGCGGGGGAAAAACTGTTTTTT
TRBJ2-3 NA TRBV7-6 NA CASSLGGTDTQYF TGTGCCAGCAGCTTAGGAGGCACAGATACGCAGTATTTT
TRBJ2-7 NA TRBV7-9 once CASSPLPYEQYF TGTGCCAGCAGCCCTCTACCCTACGAGCAGTACTTC
TRBJ1-2 NA TRBV5-1 NA CASGPIPGNYGYTF TGCGCCAGCGGCCCAATCCCAGGGAACTATGGCTACACCTTC
TRBJ1-2 TRBD1 TRBV27 once CASSPQTGFSNYGYTF TGTGCCAGCAGTCCCCAGACAGGGTTTTCTAACTATGGCTACACCTTC
TRBJ1-2 NA TRBV9 few CASSVVSRGYGYTF TGTGCCAGCAGCGTAGTATCTCGCGGCTATGGCTACACCTTC
TRBJ2-7 TRBD2 TRBV9 NA CASSVVEGGPHEQYF TGTGCCAGCAGCGTAGTTGAGGGAGGGCCCCACGAGCAGTACTTC
TRBJ1-6 TRBD1 TRBV25-1 NA CASSEAGGQGNAPLHF TGTGCCAGCAGTGAAGCCGGAGGACAGGGTAACGCACCCCTCCACTTT
TRBJ2-5 TRBD1 TRBV5-1 NA CASSLGQGLFEETQYF TGCGCCAGCAGCCTGGGACAGGGCCTTTTTGAAGAGACCCAGTACTTC
TRBJ2-4 TRBD2 TRBV5-4 NA CASSPPGLAGDIQYF TGTGCCAGCAGCCCACCGGGACTAGCGGGAGACATTCAGTACTTC
TRBJ2-7 NA TRBV25-1 NA CASSGGLLTSYEQYF TGTGCCAGCAGTGGGGGACTTCTCACCTCCTACGAGCAGTACTTC
TRBJ1-2 NA TRBV19 NA CASSIQGGDRSYGYTF TGTGCCAGTAGTATTCAAGGGGGGGACCGGAGCTATGGCTACACCTTC